This TCR beta chain was captured in a study of T cell responses to AZD1222 COVID-19 vaccine. Profiled with immunoSEQ multiplex PCR; TCRdb holds only in-frame clones, not every one. The table lists roughly 140,000 clones, roughly 90% of them singletons. V shed 4 bases, J shed 7 bases, and the junction held 12 bases outside the gene matches. CDR3 length: 16 amino acids. Germline CDR1 and CDR2: SGHAT and FQNNGV. This clone turned up a few times. This clonotype was obtained from an adult who received the AZD1222 COVID-19 vaccine. Specimen: peripheral blood, collected 28 days after the second AZD1222 dose. This sequence joins TRBV11-2 and TRBJ2-3; TRBD2 matches 9 bases. This chain's CDR3 is CASSSLGAGGLYTQYF. In DNA form, the CDR3 reads TGTGCCAGCAGCTCCCTAGGGGCGGGAGGGCTGTATACGCAGTATTTT.